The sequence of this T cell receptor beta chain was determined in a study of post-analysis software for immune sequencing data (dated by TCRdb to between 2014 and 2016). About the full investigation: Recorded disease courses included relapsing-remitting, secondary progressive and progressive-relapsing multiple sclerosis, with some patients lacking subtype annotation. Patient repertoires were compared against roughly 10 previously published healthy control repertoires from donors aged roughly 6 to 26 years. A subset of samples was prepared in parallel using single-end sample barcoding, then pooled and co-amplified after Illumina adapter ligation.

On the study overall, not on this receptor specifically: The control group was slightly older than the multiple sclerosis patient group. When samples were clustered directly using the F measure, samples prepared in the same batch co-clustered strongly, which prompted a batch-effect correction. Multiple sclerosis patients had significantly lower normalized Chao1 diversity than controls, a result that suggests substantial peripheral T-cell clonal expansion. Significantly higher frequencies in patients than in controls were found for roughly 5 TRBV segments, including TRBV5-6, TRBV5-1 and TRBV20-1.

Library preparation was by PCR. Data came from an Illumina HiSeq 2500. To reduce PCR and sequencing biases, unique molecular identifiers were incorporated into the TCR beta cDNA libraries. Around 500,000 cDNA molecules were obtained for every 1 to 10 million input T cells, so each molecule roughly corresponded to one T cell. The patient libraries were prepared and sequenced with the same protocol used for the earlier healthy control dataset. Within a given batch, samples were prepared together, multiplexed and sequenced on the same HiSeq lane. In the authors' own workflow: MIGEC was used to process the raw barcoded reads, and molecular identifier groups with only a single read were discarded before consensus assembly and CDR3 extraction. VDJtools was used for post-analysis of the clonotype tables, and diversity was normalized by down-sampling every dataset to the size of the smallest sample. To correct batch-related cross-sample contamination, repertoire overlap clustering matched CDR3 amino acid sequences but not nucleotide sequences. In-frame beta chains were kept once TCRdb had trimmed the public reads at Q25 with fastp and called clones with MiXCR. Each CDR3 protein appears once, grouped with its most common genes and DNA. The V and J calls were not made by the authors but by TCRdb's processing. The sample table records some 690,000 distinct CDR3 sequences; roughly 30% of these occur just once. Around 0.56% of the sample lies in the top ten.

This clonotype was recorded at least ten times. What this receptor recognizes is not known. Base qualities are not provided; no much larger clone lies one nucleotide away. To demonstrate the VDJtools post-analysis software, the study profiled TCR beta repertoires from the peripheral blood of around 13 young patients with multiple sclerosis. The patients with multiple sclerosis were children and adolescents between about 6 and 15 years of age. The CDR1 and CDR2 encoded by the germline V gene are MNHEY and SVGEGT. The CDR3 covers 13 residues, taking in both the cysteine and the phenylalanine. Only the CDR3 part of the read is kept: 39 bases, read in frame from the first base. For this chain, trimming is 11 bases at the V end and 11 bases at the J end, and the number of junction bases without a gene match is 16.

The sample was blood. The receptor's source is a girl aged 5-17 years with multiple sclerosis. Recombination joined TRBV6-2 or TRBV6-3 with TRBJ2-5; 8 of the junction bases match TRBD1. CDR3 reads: CAAGWTGLLEQYF. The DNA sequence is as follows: TGTGCCGCTGGGTGGACAGGGCTGCTAGAGCAGTACTTC.